Listed below are T cell receptor beta chains from one sample, sequenced in a study of circulating CD8 cells and anti-PD-1 response in melanoma. TCRdb processed the reads anew with MiXCR; each CDR3 protein has one entry. The table records about 400 distinct CDR3 sequences, 10% to 15% of them present only once. Source: CD8+ T cells from PBMCs, taken at baseline or after one month of anti-PD-1 therapy (not recorded which). The receptors originated from a human donor with melanoma. Each CDR3 is given with its conserved first and last residue. The D gene is left open where the match is weak. Size is stated for part of the rows, as once, few or many counts, or as a class when the clone is expanded.

.	TRBV2	medium-sized	TRBJ2-1	TGTGCCAGCTTACCGGGGACGATCTACAATGAGCAGTTCTTC	CASLPGTIYNEQFF
TRBD2	TRBV4-3	large	TRBJ2-7	TGCGCCAGCAGCCAAGATGGAGCGGGAGGGCCGACCTACGAGCAGTACTTC	CASSQDGAGGPTYEQYF
TRBD2	TRBV2	medium-sized	TRBJ2-7	TGTGCCAGCAGCGGGACTAGCAACGAGCAGTACTTC	CASSGTSNEQYF
TRBD1	TRBV7-2	large	TRBJ2-7	TGTGCCAGCAGCTTAGAGGGGGCGGGCCGCTCCTACGAGCAGTACTTC	CASSLEGAGRSYEQYF
TRBD2	TRBV2	medium-sized	TRBJ2-5	TGTGCCAGCAGTGGGACTAGCGCCCAAGAGACCCAGTACTTC	CASSGTSAQETQYF
TRBD1	TRBV4-2	.	TRBJ2-7	TGTGCCAGCAGCCAGACCGGGACAGGGGCCTACGAGCAGTACTTC	CASSQTGTGAYEQYF
.	TRBV6-5	.	TRBJ1-4	TGTGCCAGCAGTTTCTTCGAGGGTAGCAATGAAAAACTGTTTTTT	CASSFFEGSNEKLFF
.	TRBV20-1	medium-sized	TRBJ2-4	TGCAGTGCTAGAGATTTTTCGCGGGTTATTATGGGCATTCAGTACTTC	CSARDFSRVIMGIQYF
.	TRBV27	hyperexpanded	TRBJ2-7	TGTGCCAGCAGTGCGACTAGTTGGGACGAGCAGTACTTC	CASSATSWDEQYF
TRBD2	TRBV7-2	medium-sized	TRBJ2-5	TGTGCCAGCAGCTTCACTAGCGGGAGGGGGGAGACCCAGTACTTC	CASSFTSGRGETQYF
TRBD1	TRBV28	medium-sized	TRBJ1-5	TGTGCCAGCAGAGGGACAGCCTCTAATCAGCCCCAGCATTTT	CASRGTASNQPQHF
.	TRBV2	medium-sized	TRBJ2-1	TGTGCCAGCACCCGAGGAGGGGAAGGGTCCTACAATGAGCAGTTCTTC	CASTRGGEGSYNEQFF
.	TRBV28	medium-sized	TRBJ1-2	TGTGCCAGCAGTTTCCCCCTGGGCTACACCTTC	CASSFPLGYTF
TRBD2	TRBV7-3	medium-sized	TRBJ2-1	TGTGCCAGCAGCTCCCGGACTAGCGGACACAATGAGCAGTTCTTC	CASSSRTSGHNEQFF
TRBD1	TRBV28	few	TRBJ2-2	TGTGCCAGCAGAGCTCCGGGACAGGGGGTGACCGGGGAGCTGTTTTTT	CASRAPGQGVTGELFF
.	TRBV4-2	large	TRBJ1-2	TGTGCCAGCAGCCAAGAAAATCTCAATGGCTACACCTTC	CASSQENLNGYTF
.	TRBV27	large	TRBJ2-7	TGTGCCAGCAGTTTCACTTCTGTAGGGGAGCAGTACTTC	CASSFTSVGEQYF
TRBD1	TRBV27	medium-sized	TRBJ2-7	TGTGCCAGCAGTTTAGATGGACAGGGCGCCTCCTACGAGCAGTACTTC	CASSLDGQGASYEQYF
TRBD2	TRBV27	medium-sized	TRBJ2-1	TGTGCCAGCAGTTCAAGAGGGACTAGCGGGAGTCCTAATGAGCAGTTCTTC	CASSSRGTSGSPNEQFF
TRBD2	TRBV27	medium-sized	TRBJ2-7	TGTGCCAGCAGTTTTACTAGCGGTGGGGAGCAGTACTTC	CASSFTSGGEQYF
.	TRBV7-8	medium-sized	TRBJ1-1	TGTGCCAGCAGAAATCTCCTTGGGGCTGAAGCTTTCTTT	CASRNLLGAEAFF
.	TRBV11-2	few	TRBJ2-7	TGTGCCAGCAGCTTATCAGGGATCTACGAGCAGTACTTC	CASSLSGIYEQYF
TRBD2	TRBV20-1	large	TRBJ2-3	TGCAGTGCTAGACCCCCTGGACTAGCGGGAGGTACCACTAGCACAGATACGCAGTATTTT	CSARPPGLAGGTTSTDTQYF
.	TRBV7-9	hyperexpanded	TRBJ2-7	TGTGCCAGCAGCTTAGAAGGGGCTAGCAGACCCTACGAGCAGTACTTC	CASSLEGASRPYEQYF
.	TRBV28	large	TRBJ2-7	TGTGCCAGCAGTTTATTGCAGGGCCGGTACGAGCAGTACTTC	CASSLLQGRYEQYF
TRBD1	TRBV28	large	TRBJ2-5	TGTGCCAGCAGTCCCGGACAGGGGATGGAGGGCTCTGTCCAAGAGACCCAGTACTTC	CASSPGQGMEGSVQETQYF
TRBD2	TRBV2	large	TRBJ2-7	TGTGCCCGCAAGCGGGGGAGCTCCTATGAGCAGTACTTC	CARKRGSSYEQYF
.	TRBV5-5	.	TRBJ2-2	TGTGCCAGCAGTAAAGGGCACACCGGGGAGCTGTTTTTT	CASSKGHTGELFF
.	TRBV12-5	medium-sized	TRBJ2-3	TGTGCTAGTGGGCTCTGGGGGGTAACAGATACGCAGTATTTT	CASGLWGVTDTQYF
.	TRBV28	medium-sized	TRBJ2-5	TGTGCCAGCAGTTTGACTTTACAAGAGACCCAGTACTTC	CASSLTLQETQYF
TRBD2	TRBV11-2	large	TRBJ2-1	TGTGCCAGCAGAACTCTACTAGCGGGAGACAATGAGCAGTTCTTC	CASRTLLAGDNEQFF
TRBD2	TRBV9	few	TRBJ2-5	TGTGCCAGCAGCGTAGCGGGAGGACGGATACAAGAGACCCAGTACTTC	CASSVAGGRIQETQYF
.	TRBV27	medium-sized	TRBJ2-1	TGTGCCAGCAGTCCCACGGCGGCGGGTGAGCAGTTCTTC	CASSPTAAGEQFF
.	TRBV6-1	medium-sized	TRBJ1-3	TGTGCCAGCAGCCCCCCAAGCTCTGGAAACACCATATATTTT	CASSPPSSGNTIYF
.	TRBV7-8	.	TRBJ1-1	TGTGCCAGCAGCCTGAACACTGAAGCTTTCTTT	CASSLNTEAFF
.	TRBV7-2	medium-sized	TRBJ2-1	TGTGCCAGCAGCCTAAGTGGCCCCTGGGTAGGAAATGAGCAGTTCTTC	CASSLSGPWVGNEQFF